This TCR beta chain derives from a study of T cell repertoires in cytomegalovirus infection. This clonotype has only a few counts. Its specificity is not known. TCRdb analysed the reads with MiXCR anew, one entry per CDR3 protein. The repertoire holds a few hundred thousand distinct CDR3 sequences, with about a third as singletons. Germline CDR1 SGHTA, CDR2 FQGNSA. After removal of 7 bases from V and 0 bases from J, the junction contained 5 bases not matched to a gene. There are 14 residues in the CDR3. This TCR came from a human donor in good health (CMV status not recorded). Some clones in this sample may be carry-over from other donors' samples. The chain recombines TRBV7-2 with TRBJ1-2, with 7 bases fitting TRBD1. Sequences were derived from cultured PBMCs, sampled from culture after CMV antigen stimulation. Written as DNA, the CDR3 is TGTGCCAGCACCAGGACAGGAACTAACTATGGCTACACCTTC. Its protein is CASTRTGTNYGYTF.